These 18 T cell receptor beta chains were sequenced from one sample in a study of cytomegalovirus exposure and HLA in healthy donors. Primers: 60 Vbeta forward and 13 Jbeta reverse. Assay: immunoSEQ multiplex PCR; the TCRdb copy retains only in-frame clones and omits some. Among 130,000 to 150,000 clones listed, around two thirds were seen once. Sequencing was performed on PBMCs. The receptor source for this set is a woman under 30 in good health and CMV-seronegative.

The CDR3 is CASSTRQGARDQPQHF. CDR3 sequence (DNA): TGTGCCAGTAGTACGAGACAGGGGGCGAGGGATCAGCCCCAGCATTTT. The J gene is TRBJ1-5, the V gene TRBV19; TRBD1 agrees at 10 bases. The V gene's germline CDR1 is LNHDA and CDR2 SQIVND (reference sequence). Trimming cost V 4 bases and J 5 bases; bases outside gene matches: 8. The CDR3 is made up of 16 amino acids.

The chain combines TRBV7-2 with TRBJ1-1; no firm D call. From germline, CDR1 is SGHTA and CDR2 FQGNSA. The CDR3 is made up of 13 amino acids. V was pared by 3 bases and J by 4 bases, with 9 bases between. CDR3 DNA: TGTGCCAGCAGCTTTCAAACAGTCACTGAAGCTTTCTTT. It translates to CASSFQTVTEAFF.

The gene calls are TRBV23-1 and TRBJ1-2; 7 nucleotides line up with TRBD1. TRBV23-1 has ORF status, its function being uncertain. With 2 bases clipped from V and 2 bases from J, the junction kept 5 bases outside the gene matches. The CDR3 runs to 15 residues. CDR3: CASSQGTALNYGYTF. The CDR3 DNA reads TGCGCCAGCAGTCAAGGGACAGCCTTAAACTATGGCTACACCTTC.

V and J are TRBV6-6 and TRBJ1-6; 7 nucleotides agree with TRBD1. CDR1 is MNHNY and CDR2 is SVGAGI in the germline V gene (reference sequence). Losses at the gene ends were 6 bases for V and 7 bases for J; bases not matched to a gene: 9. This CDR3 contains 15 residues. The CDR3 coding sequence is TGTGCCAGCAGGGTGGGGACAGATAAAAATTCACCCCTCCACTTT. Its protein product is CASRVGTDKNSPLHF.

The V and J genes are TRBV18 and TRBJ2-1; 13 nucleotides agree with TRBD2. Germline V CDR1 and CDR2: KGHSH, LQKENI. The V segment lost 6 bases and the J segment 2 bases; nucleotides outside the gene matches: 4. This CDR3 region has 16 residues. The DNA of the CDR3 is TGTGCCAGCTCCCCCGGACTAGCGGGAGCCTACAATGAGCAGTTCTTC. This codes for CASSPGLAGAYNEQFF.

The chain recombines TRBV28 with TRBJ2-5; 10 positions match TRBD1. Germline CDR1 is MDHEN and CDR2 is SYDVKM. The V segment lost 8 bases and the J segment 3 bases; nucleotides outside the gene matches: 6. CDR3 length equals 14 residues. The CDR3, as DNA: TGTGCCAGCCGACAGGACAGGGGGGAAGAGACCCAGTACTTC. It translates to CASRQDRGEETQYF.

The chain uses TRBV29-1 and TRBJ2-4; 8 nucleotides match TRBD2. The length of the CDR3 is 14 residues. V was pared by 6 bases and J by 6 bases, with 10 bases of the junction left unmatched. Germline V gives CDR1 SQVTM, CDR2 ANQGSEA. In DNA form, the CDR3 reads TGCAGCGTCGGGAACTATAGCGGGACAAACATTCAGTACTTC. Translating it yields CSVGNYSGTNIQYF.

The CDR3 region is CASSPLQGATRDGYTF. The CDR3, as DNA: TGTGCCAGCTCACCACTCCAGGGGGCGACGAGGGATGGCTACACCTTC. The chain recombines TRBV18 with TRBJ1-2; 8 nucleotides match TRBD1. Germline CDR1 is KGHSH and CDR2 is LQKENI. This CDR3 has 16 residues. V gave up 1 base and J gave up 6 bases; unmatched junction bases: 10.

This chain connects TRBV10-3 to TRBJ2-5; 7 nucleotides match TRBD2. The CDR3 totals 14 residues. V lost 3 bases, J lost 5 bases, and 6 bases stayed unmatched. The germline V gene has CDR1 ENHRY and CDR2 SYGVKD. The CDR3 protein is CAISDRTGGETQYF. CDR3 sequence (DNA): TGTGCCATCAGTGACCGAACCGGGGGGGAGACCCAGTACTTC.

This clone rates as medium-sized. In nucleotides, the CDR3 is TGTGCCAGCAGCGTAGAGGCGGGAAACTATGGCTACACCTTC. Protein product: CASSVEAGNYGYTF. This chain uses TRBV9 with TRBJ1-2; no reliable D call. The CDR3 has 14 amino acids. CDR1 and CDR2 (germline): SGDLS, YYNGEE. V shed 0 bases and J shed 2 bases, with 8 bases lying between them.

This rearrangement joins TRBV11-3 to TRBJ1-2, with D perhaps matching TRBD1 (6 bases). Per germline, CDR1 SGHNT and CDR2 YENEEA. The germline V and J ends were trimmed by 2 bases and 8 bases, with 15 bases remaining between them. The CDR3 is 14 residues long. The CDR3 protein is CASSLNRASGGYTF. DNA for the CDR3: TGTGCCAGCAGCTTAAACAGGGCCTCAGGAGGCTACACCTTC. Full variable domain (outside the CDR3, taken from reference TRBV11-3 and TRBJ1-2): EAGVVQSPRYKIIEKKQPVAFWCNPISGHNTLYWYLQNLGQGPELLIRYENEEAVDDSQLPKDRFSAERLKGVDSTLKIQPAELGDSAVYLCASSLNRASGGYTFGSGTRLTVV.

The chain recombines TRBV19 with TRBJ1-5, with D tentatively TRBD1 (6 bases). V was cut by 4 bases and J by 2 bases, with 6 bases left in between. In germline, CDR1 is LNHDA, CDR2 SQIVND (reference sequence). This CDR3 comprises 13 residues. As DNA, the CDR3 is TGTGCCAGTAGTAGACAGGGCAATCAGCCCCAGCATTTT. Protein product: CASSRQGNQPQHF.

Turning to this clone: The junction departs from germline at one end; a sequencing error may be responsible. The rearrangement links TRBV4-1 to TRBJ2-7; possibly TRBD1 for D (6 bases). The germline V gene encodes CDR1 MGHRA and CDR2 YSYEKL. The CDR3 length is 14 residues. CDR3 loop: CASSRPGEWYEQYF. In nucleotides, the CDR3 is TGTGCCAGCAGCCGGCCAGGGGAGTGGTACGAGCAGTACTTC.

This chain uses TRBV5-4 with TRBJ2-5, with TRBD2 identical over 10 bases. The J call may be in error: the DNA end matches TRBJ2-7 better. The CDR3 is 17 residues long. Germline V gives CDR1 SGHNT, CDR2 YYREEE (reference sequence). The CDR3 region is CASSPAVAGGPLGEQYF. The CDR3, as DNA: TGTGCCAGCTCCCCGGCGGTAGCGGGGGGCCCGTTAGGCGAGCAGTACTTC.

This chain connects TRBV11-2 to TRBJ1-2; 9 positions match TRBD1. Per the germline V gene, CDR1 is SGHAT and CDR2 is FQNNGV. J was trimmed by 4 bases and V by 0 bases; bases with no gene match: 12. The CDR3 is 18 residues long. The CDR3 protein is CASSLDREGQGLIYGYTF. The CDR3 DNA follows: TGTGCCAGCAGCTTAGATCGGGAAGGACAGGGGCTTATCTATGGCTACACCTTC.

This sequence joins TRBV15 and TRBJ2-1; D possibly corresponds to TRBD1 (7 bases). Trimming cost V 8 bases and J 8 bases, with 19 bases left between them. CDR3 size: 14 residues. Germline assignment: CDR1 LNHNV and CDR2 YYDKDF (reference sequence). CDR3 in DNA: TGTGCCACCCAGGGGGGCCCCTCTTTCGATGAGCAGTTCTTC. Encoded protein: CATQGGPSFDEQFF.

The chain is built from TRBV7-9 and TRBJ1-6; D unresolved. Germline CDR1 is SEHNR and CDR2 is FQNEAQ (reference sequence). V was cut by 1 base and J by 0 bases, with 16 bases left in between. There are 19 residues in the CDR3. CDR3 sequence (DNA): TGTGCCAGCAGCTTAGAGGTTGGAGGGAGGAGCTCCTATAATTCACCCCTCCACTTT. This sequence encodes CASSLEVGGRSSYNSPLHF.

The CDR3 nucleotides are TGTGCCAGCAGCTTGGCCGCGGGTTGGGGGGCCAACGTCCTGACTTTC. It specifies CASSLAAGWGANVLTF. The V and J genes are TRBV5-6 and TRBJ2-6; a possible D gene is TRBD2 (5 bases). Germline V CDR1 and CDR2: SGHDT, YYEEEE. The CDR3 has 16 residues. The germline V and J ends were trimmed by 0 bases and 4 bases, with 11 bases remaining between them.